This TCR beta chain was observed in a study of blood T cell repertoires in COVID-19. Study-level background: The United States, Italy and Spain supplied acute and convalescent COVID-19 samples.

Profiling relied on immunoSEQ multiplex PCR, and the TCRdb table lists in-frame clones only, not all of them. Among 300,000 to 450,000 clones, more than 65% were seen once, and the ten largest hold more than 1%. This TCR derives from a human donor with acute or convalescent COVID-19. The donor label of this sample is uncertain. Sequenced material: peripheral blood.

CDR3 sequence: CASRGPDRAYGYTF. CDR3 bases: TGCGCCAGCAGAGGCCCGGACAGGGCCTATGGCTACACCTTC. The gene calls are TRBV5-1 and TRBJ1-2; 8 bases match TRBD1. This CDR3 is 14 amino acids long. Unmatched junction bases numbered 7, after V lost 5 bases and J lost 4 bases. The germline V gene encodes CDR1 SGHRS and CDR2 YFSETQ.